Below are 6 T cell receptor beta chains sequenced from a single sample in a study of human T cells and chemical hapten exposure. TCRdb passed the RACE reads through MiXCR, listing each CDR3 protein once. The table shows around 120,000 distinct CDR3 sequences, with more than 9.5% occurring only once. Time point: patch test 1, 2 weeks after DPC sensitization. Documented treatment: therapeutic diphenylcyclopropenone sensitization with weekly scalp DPC. The sequences come from whole blood, collected in connection with sensitization to the hapten diphenylcyclopropenone (DPC). Every receptor here comes from a woman aged 40 to 50 with alopecia areata. Some clones in this sample may be carry-over from other donors' samples.

About this clonotype: Possible read error: a much larger clone is one base away. The V and J genes are TRBV6-5 and TRBJ1-2, with D tentatively TRBD1 (6 bases). The length of the CDR3 is 14 residues. CDR1 MNHEY and CDR2 SVGAGI come from the germline V gene. The V gene lost 7 bases and the J gene lost 4 bases, with 16 bases spanning the gap. The CDR3 is CASTPAGQIYGYTF. CDR3 DNA: TGTGCCAGCACCCCCGCAGGACAGATCTATGGCTACACCTTC.

V usage is TRBV12-3 or TRBV12-4 and J usage is TRBJ2-1; D may be TRBD1 (6 bases). The CDR3 extends over 13 amino acids. With 3 bases removed from V and 10 bases from J, the gap between germline ends came to 13 bases. Written as DNA, the CDR3 is TGTGCCAGCAGTTTGGTACAGGGATACGAGCAGTTCTTC. As protein: CASSLVQGYEQFF.

This clonotype was seen ten or more times. The rearrangement joins TRBV7-2 to TRBJ2-5; 12 positions match TRBD2. The J segment lost 2 bases and the V segment lost 5 bases, leaving 3 bases of the junction unmatched. Germline CDR1 is SGHTA and CDR2 is FQGNSA. The CDR3 runs 15 residues. The CDR3 sequence is CASSPGLAGQETQYF. In DNA, the CDR3 is TGTGCCAGCAGCCCGGGACTAGCGGGTCAAGAGACCCAGTACTTC. The whole variable domain, remainder taken from reference TRBV7-2 and TRBJ2-5, is GAGVSQSPSNKVTEKGKDVELRCDPISGHTALYWYRQSLGQGLEFLIYFQGNSAPDKSGLPSDRFSAERTGGSVSTLTIQRTQQEDSAVYLCASSPGLAGQETQYFGPGTRLLVL.

This clonotype was counted at least ten times. The CDR3 protein is CAIGQGAGVTDTQYF. DNA for the CDR3: TGTGCCATCGGTCAGGGGGCGGGGGTAACGGATACGCAGTATTTT. The chain couples TRBV10-3 to TRBJ2-3; possible D gene TRBD1, 8 bases. The germline V gene encodes CDR1 ENHRY and CDR2 SYGVKD. V dropped 8 bases and J dropped 6 bases, with 21 bases sitting between them. This CDR3 comprises 15 residues.

Ten or more counts support this clonotype. The rearrangement joins TRBV29-1 to TRBJ2-1; D gene unclear. V was shortened by 2 bases and J by 9 bases, with 8 bases between the two germline ends. Germline CDR1 and CDR2: SQVTM and ANQGSEA. This CDR3 is 11 amino acids long. As DNA, the CDR3 is TGCAGCGTTGAAATTGCCGGTGAGCAGTTCTTC. Its protein is CSVEIAGEQFF.

This clonotype has a handful of counts. V gene TRBV3-1 combines with J gene TRBJ1-2, with 10 nucleotides matching TRBD1. Germline V CDR1 and CDR2: LGHDT, YNNKEL (reference sequence). The CDR3 consists of 14 residues. After removal of 4 bases from V and 8 bases from J, the junction contained 7 bases not matched to a gene. The CDR3 DNA is TGTGCCAGCAGCCGGACAGGGGGTAGCGTGGGCTACACCTTC. Translated, it gives CASSRTGGSVGYTF.